This T cell receptor beta chain is drawn from a study of CXCR3-negative and CXCR3-positive naive CD8 T cells. Points from the study as a whole: In CXCR3-positive naive cells, the TRB CDR3s were more hydrophobic than in CXCR3-negative naive cells. High diversity, comparable across both naive subsets, contrasted with much lower diversity in memory CD8+ cells. Unlike memory cells, which differed, naive CXCR3-negative and CXCR3-positive cells had similar TRBV-TRBJ usage.

Comments on this clonotype: Its antigen is currently unknown.

Naive CD8+ T cells were CD45RO-CCR7+CD27+CD95-. The TRB cDNA libraries were prepared by 5' RACE with UMI labels. Following a re-call of the 5' RACE reads, TCRdb has one entry per CDR3 protein and lacks DNA. This listing includes 85,000 to 90,000 distinct CDR3 sequences. Germline lookup yields CDR1 LNHDA and CDR2 SQIVND (reference sequence). This CDR3 contains 15 residues. The TCR comes from a human donor in good health. Some clones in this sample may be carry-over from other donors' samples. Sample: naive CXCR3+ CD8+ T cells from blood. The subset denotes: CD45RO-CCR7+CD27+CD95- naive CD8+ T cells expressing CXCR3 (TNR3+). This chain joins TRBV19 and TRBJ2-7; there is no DNA to check the TCRdb D call of TRBD1. The CDR3 is CASSISTGSTYEQYF.